This TCR beta chain was captured in a study of graft-versus-host responses after intestinal transplantation. Study overall: Induction with anti-thymocyte globulin, then tacrolimus and steroids for 2 to 3 years, was given to all recipients. The study's findings and limits: GvH clones turned up in recipient marrow; some had shown up first in ileum or blood.

Repertoires were generated with immunoSEQ multiplex PCR, while TCRdb's copy carries only in-frame clones and drops some. Of 80,000 to 100,000 clones listed, 75% to 90% are singletons. This clone was seen a single time. Antigen unknown. The specimen was unstimulated CD4+ T cells sorted from spleen or lymph node cells, collected before intestinal transplant. The clonotype originates from a human donor who received an intestinal transplant.

The CDR3, as DNA: TGTGCCAGCAGCGTGCGGACAGGGAAGGACACTGAAGCTTTCTTT. Protein: CASSVRTGKDTEAFF. The chain recombines TRBV9 with TRBJ1-1; 8 nucleotides align to TRBD1. Trimming cost V 2 bases and J 3 bases; bases outside gene matches: 6. Germline V lookup: CDR1 SGDLS, CDR2 YYNGEE. The CDR3 covers 15 residues. The whole variable domain, remainder taken from reference TRBV9 and TRBJ1-1, is DSGVTQTPKHLITATGQRVTLRCSPRSGDLSVYWYQQSLDQGLQFLIQYYNGEERAKGNILERFSAQQFPDLHSELNLSSLELGDSALYFCASSVRTGKDTEAFFGQGTRLTVV.